These 6 T cell receptor beta chains were all obtained from the same sample, sequenced in a study of T cell responses to AZD1222 COVID-19 vaccine. The repertoire was sequenced with immunoSEQ multiplex PCR; TCRdb's copy has only in-frame clones and lacks some. The sample has 150,000 to 190,000 clones; around nine tenths are singletons. Specimen: peripheral blood, collected 28 days after the second AZD1222 dose. The receptor set was obtained from an adult who received the AZD1222 COVID-19 vaccine.

The chain carries TRBV7-8 and TRBJ2-6, with a tentative D call TRBD1 (6 bases). The V gene lost 4 bases and the J gene lost 4 bases, with 20 bases spanning the gap. Germline CDR1 SGHVS, CDR2 FQNEAQ. The CDR3 extends over 18 amino acids. For the CDR3, the DNA is TGTGCCAGCAGCTCGGTTTTACAGGGTAACCTCGGGGCCAACGTCCTGACTTTC. Its protein is CASSSVLQGNLGANVLTF. The full variable domain, with the rest looked up from reference TRBV7-8 and TRBJ2-6, is GAGVSQSPRYKVAKRGQDVALRCDPISGHVSLFWYQQALGQGPEFLTYFQNEAQLDKSGLPSDRFFAERPEGSVSTLKIQRTQQEDSAVYLCASSSVLQGNLGANVLTFGAGSRLTVL.

Only one count was recorded for this clone. The J gene is TRBJ2-1, the V gene TRBV6-1; D is uncertain. V shed 0 bases and J shed 7 bases, with 10 bases lying between them. The germline CDR1 and CDR2 sequences are MNHNS and SASEGT. There are 14 residues in the CDR3. The CDR3 region has the DNA TGTGCCAGCAGTGAAGCCGGATCAAGAAATGAGCAGTTCTTC. This gives the protein CASSEAGSRNEQFF.

The genes are TRBV2 and TRBJ1-3; no reliable D call. The ends were cut back, 6 bases at V and 0 bases at J, with 3 bases in the middle. CDR1 and CDR2 from the germline V gene are SNHLY and FYNNEI. The CDR3 loop spans 12 amino acids. CDR3 region: CASRASGNTIYF. As DNA, the CDR3 is TGTGCCAGCAGGGCCTCTGGAAACACCATATATTTT. Full variable domain (outside the CDR3, taken from reference TRBV2 and TRBJ1-3): EPEVTQTPSHQVTQMGQEVILRCVPISNHLYFYWYRQILGQKVEFLVSFYNNEISEKSEIFDDQFSVERPDGSNFTLKIRSTKLEDSAMYFCASRASGNTIYFGEGSWLTVV.

For the CDR3, the DNA is TGTGCCAGCAGCCGGACTAGCGGGGGCCCGCGCACAGATACGCAGTATTTT. Translated, it gives CASSRTSGGPRTDTQYF. The chain combines TRBV7-2 with TRBJ2-3, with TRBD2 matching 13 bases. The V segment lost 5 bases and the J segment 1 base; nucleotides outside the gene matches: 6. CDR1 SGHTA and CDR2 FQGNSA come from the germline V gene. The CDR3 is 17 amino acids.

The chain joins TRBV30 to TRBJ1-5; D is possibly TRBD1 (6 bases). V shed 3 bases and J shed 6 bases, with 12 bases lying between them. CDR1 is GTSNPN and CDR2 is SVGIG in the germline V gene (reference sequence). The CDR3 runs to 13 residues. CDR3 residues: CAWRQGTGQPQHF. The CDR3 DNA reads as TGTGCCTGGAGGCAGGGGACGGGTCAGCCCCAGCATTTT. The full variable domain, completed using reference TRBV30 and TRBJ1-5, is SQTIHQWPATLVQPVGSPLSLECTVEGTSNPNLYWYRQAAGRGLQLLFYSVGIGQISSEVPQNLSASRPQDRQFILSSKKLLLSDSGFYLCAWRQGTGQPQHFGDGTRLSIL.

This rearrangement joins TRBV21-1 to TRBJ2-7. TRBV21-1 is reported as a pseudogene. This CDR3 is built from 19 residues. The CDR3 bases are TGTGCCAGCAGCACCAGGGGGGGTTCGGTTAGGAACGCGGGCTACGAGCAGTACTTC. Amino acid sequence: CASSTRGGSVRNAGYEQYF.